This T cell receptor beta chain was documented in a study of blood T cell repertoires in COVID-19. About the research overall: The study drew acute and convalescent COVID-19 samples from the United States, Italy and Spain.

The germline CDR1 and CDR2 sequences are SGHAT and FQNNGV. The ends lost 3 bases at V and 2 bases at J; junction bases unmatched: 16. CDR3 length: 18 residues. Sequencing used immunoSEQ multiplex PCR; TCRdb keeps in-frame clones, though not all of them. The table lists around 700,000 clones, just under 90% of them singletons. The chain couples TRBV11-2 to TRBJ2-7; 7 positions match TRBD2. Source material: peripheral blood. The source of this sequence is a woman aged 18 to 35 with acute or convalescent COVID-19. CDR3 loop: CASSFGGRFILVPYEQYF. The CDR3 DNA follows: TGTGCCAGCAGCTTCGGGGGGAGGTTTATCCTTGTCCCCTACGAGCAGTACTTC.